What follows is one T cell receptor beta chain and its context. The CDR3 contains 15 residues. Germline CDR1 reads SGHDN; CDR2 reads FVKESK. V trimming: 3 bases; J trimming: 4 bases; junction bases outside the gene matches: 6. This record comes from a study of blood T cell repertoires in COVID-19. Background on the study: Sample material is recorded as cDNA or gDNA derived from T cells, B-cell-depleted T cells, or PBMCs.

Living in roughly 23 US areas, the participants were between roughly 18 and 89 years of age. Here immunoSEQ multiplex PCR was the method, and the copy in TCRdb shows in-frame clones only, minus some. Here the sample spans 200,000 to 250,000 clones, around nine tenths being singletons. The sequence derives from a woman in her twenties or thirties who had been exposed to COVID-19. The chain is built from TRBV14 and TRBJ2-3, with 8 bases lining up with TRBD2. The specimen was PBMCs or T cells enriched from blood (not recorded which). The CDR3 bases are TGTGCCAGCAGCCATCCAGCGGGAGAGGCAGATACGCAGTATTTT. The encoded protein is CASSHPAGEADTQYF.